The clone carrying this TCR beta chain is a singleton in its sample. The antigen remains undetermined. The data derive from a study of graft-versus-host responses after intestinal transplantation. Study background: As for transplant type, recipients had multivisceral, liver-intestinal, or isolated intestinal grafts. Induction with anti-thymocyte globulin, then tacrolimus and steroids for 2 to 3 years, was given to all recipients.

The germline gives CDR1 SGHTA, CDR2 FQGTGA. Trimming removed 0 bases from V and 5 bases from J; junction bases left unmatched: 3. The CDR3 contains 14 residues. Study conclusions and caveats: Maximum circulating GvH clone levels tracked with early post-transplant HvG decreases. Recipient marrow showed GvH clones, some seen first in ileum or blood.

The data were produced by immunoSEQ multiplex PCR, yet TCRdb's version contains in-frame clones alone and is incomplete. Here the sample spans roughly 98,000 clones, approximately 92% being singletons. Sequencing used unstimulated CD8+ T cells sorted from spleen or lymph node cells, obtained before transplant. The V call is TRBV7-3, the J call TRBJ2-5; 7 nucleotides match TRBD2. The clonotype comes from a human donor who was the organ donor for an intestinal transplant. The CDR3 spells CASSLTGGRETQYF. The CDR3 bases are TGTGCCAGCAGCTTAACGGGGGGGAGGGAGACCCAGTACTTC.